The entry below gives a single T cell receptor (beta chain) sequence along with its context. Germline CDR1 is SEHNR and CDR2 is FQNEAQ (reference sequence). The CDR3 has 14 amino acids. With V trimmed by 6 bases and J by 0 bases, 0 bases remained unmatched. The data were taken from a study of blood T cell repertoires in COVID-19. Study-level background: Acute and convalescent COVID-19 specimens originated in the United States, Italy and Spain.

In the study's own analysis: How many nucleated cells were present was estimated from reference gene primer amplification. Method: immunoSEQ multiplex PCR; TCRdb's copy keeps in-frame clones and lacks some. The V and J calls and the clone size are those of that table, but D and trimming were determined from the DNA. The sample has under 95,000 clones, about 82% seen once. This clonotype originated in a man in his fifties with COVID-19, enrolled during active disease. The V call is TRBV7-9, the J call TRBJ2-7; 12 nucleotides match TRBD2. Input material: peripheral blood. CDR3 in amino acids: CASRTSGSSYEQYF. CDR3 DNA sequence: TGTGCCAGCAGGACTAGCGGGAGCTCCTACGAGCAGTACTTC.